This entry lists 14 T cell receptor beta chains sequenced from one sample in a study of blood T cells in healthy people across ages. Primed by a sample-barcoded 5' primer and a J-beta primer mix, a second PCR proceeded for 7 to 11 cycles. TCRdb used MiXCR to reprocess the 5' RACE reads, holding one entry per CDR3 protein. The sample carries some 1,500,000 distinct CDR3 sequences, about 42% recorded once. The sequencing sample was made of blood. These receptors originate from a woman between 18 and 29 years old in good health.

This clonotype was observed a few times. Compared with germline, one end of the junction differs, possibly owing to a read error. This chain connects TRBV7-7 to TRBJ2-1; D is possibly TRBD2 (6 bases). This CDR3 is built from 14 residues. From germline, CDR1 is SSHAT and CDR2 FNYEAQ (reference sequence). CDR3: CASSPKLGGGEQFF. In nucleotides, the CDR3 is TGTGCTAGCAGCCCGAAGTTGGGGGGTGGTGAGCAGTTCTTC. Full variable domain (outside the CDR3, taken from reference TRBV7-7 and TRBJ2-1): GAGVSQSPRYKVTKRGQDVTLRCDPISSHATLYWYQQALGQGPEFLTYFNYEAQPDKSGLPSDRFSAERPEGSISTLTIQRTEQRDSAMYRCASSPKLGGGEQFFGPGTRLTVL.

The rearrangement uses TRBV7-2 and TRBJ2-2; D gene uncertain. CDR1 and CDR2 from the germline V gene are SGHTA and FQGNSA. V lost 5 bases and J lost 3, with 16 bases in between. CDR3 length: 16 amino acids. The DNA for the CDR3 is TGTGCCAGCAGCGAAGAACCAAGGGAAGACACCGGGGAGCTGTTTTTT. Amino acids: CASSEEPREDTGELFF.

With respect to this clonotype: At one end the junction does not follow the germline gene, possibly because of a read error. The V and J genes are TRBV27 and TRBJ1-6; 7 positions agree with TRBD1. Germline V gene data show CDR1 as MNHEY and CDR2 as SMNVEV (reference sequence). This CDR3 spans 16 amino acids. This chain's CDR3 is CASSVLLQGNNSPLHF. The CDR3 DNA is TGTGCCAGCAGTGTACTCCTACAGGGGAACAATTCGCCCCTCCACTTT.

The sample holds many counts of this clonotype. The gene calls are TRBV2 and TRBJ2-1, with TRBD2 identical over 14 bases. V was pared by 6 bases and J by 8 bases, with 6 bases of the junction left unmatched. Germline CDR1 reads SNHLY; CDR2 reads FYNNEI. CDR3 size: 15 residues. CDR3 region: CASRGGTSGGHEQFF. DNA of the CDR3: TGTGCCAGCAGAGGGGGGACTAGCGGGGGTCATGAGCAGTTCTTC.

This clonotype was counted a few times. The V gene is TRBV5-1, the J gene TRBJ2-5; 8 bases map to TRBD1. The CDR3 contains 15 residues. Germline V lookup: CDR1 SGHRS, CDR2 YFSETQ. Germline trimming cut 0 bases from V and 5 bases from J; bases unmatched to any gene: 6. CDR3 residues: CASSLGQGFEETQYF. The CDR3 coding sequence is TGCGCCAGCAGCTTGGGACAGGGGTTCGAGGAGACCCAGTACTTC. Complete variable domain (other parts from reference TRBV5-1 and TRBJ2-5): KAGVTQTPRYLIKTRGQQVTLSCSPISGHRSVSWYQQTPGQGLQFLFEYFSETQRNKGNFPGRFSGRQFSNSRSEMNVSTLELGDSALYLCASSLGQGFEETQYFGPGTRLLVL.

This chain links TRBV7-3 with TRBJ1-1, with D tentatively TRBD1 (5 bases). Germline V gives CDR1 SGHTA, CDR2 FQGTGA. The CDR3 extends over 13 amino acids. V lost 8 bases to trimming and J lost 0 bases, with 10 bases between them. DNA for the CDR3: TGTGCCAGCGGAAAACAGGTGAACACTGAAGCTTTCTTT. As protein: CASGKQVNTEAFF. The full variable domain, in which reference TRBV7-3 and TRBJ1-1 provide the parts outside the CDR3, is GAGVSQTPSNKVTEKGKYVELRCDPISGHTALYWYRQSLGQGPEFLIYFQGTGAADDSGLPNDRFFAVRPEGSVSTLKIQRTERGDSAVYLCASGKQVNTEAFFGQGTRLTVV.

Points on this clonotype: The junction departs from the called germline gene at one end, perhaps through a read error. This sequence joins TRBV3-1 and TRBJ2-3; 9 bases are shared with TRBD2. CDR1 LGHDT and CDR2 YNNKEL come from the germline V gene (reference sequence). CDR3 length: 15 residues. CDR3 protein: CASSSGTSPSDTRYF. The CDR3 DNA follows: TGTGCCAGCAGTTCCGGGACTAGCCCGTCAGATACGCGGTATTTT.

The CDR3 DNA reads TGTGCCAGCAGTTACTCGAGTGGTGGAAACATTCAGTACTTC. As protein: CASSYSSGGNIQYF. The rearrangement joins TRBV6-5 to TRBJ2-4; D uncertain. CDR3 size: 14 residues. V was pared by 0 bases and J by 6 bases, with 9 bases between. Per the germline V gene, CDR1 is MNHEY and CDR2 is SVGAGI.

There are a few counts of this clonotype. V gene TRBV10-3 combines with J gene TRBJ1-1, with D possibly matching TRBD1 (5 bases). V lost 0 bases and J 5 bases, leaving 16 bases between the germline ends. The CDR3 loop spans 16 amino acids. Germline CDR1 and CDR2: ENHRY and SYGVKD. This CDR3 reads CAISESSNGGWTEAFF. The CDR3 DNA follows: TGTGCCATCAGTGAGTCTTCAAACGGGGGGTGGACTGAAGCTTTCTTT.

The CDR3 nucleotides are TGTGCCAGCAGCTCCGTAGACGGACAGGGACCGAGCAATCAGCCCCAGCATTTT. Encoded protein: CASSSVDGQGPSNQPQHF. The chain combines TRBV13 with TRBJ1-5, with 8 positions matching TRBD1. The CDR3 spans 18 residues. The trim removed 4 bases at V and 1 base at J, leaving 12 bases unmatched. Looked up from germline, CDR1 is PRHDT and CDR2 is FYEKMQ (reference sequence).

The chain joins TRBV27 to TRBJ1-4, with 9 bases fitting TRBD1. CDR1 MNHEY and CDR2 SMNVEV come from the germline V gene (reference sequence). V dropped 3 bases and J dropped 8; count of bases not matched to a gene: 1. This CDR3 spans 13 amino acids. CDR3 nucleotides: TGTGCCAGCAGTTTCGGGACAGGGGAAAAACTGTTTTTT. This gives the protein CASSFGTGEKLFF. The variable domain in full, completed from reference TRBV27 and TRBJ1-4, reads EAQVTQNPRYLITVTGKKLTVTCSQNMNHEYMSWYRQDPGLGLRQIYYSMNVEVTDKGDVPEGYKVSRKEKRNFPLILESPSPNQTSLYFCASSFGTGEKLFFGSGTQLSVL.

The V call is TRBV29-1, the J call TRBJ2-7; D is possibly TRBD1 (6 bases). Per germline, CDR1 SQVTM and CDR2 ANQGSEA. The CDR3 length is 14 residues. Trimming shortened V by 8 bases and J by 2 bases, and 19 bases separated the two germline ends. CDR3 bases: TGCAGCTTCATACCTTACAGGGAACCCTACGAGCAGTACTTC. Translation: CSFIPYREPYEQYF.

This clonotype has ten or more counts. The chain employs TRBV4-3 and TRBJ2-1, with 8 nucleotides matching TRBD2. Germline values: CDR1 LGHNA, CDR2 YSLEER. The CDR3 covers 17 residues. With 0 bases clipped from V and 4 bases from J, the junction kept 8 bases outside the gene matches. CDR3 sequence reads: CASSQDGVLAVYNEQFF. CDR3 coding DNA: TGCGCCAGCAGCCAAGACGGCGTACTAGCGGTTTACAATGAGCAGTTCTTC.

This clonotype was observed a handful of times. The J gene is TRBJ2-1, the V gene TRBV4-2; D ambiguous. The V gene's germline CDR1 is LGHNA and CDR2 YNFKEQ. The CDR3 totals 14 residues. V was shortened by 3 bases and J by 4 bases, with 10 bases between the two germline ends. CDR3 nucleotides: TGTGCCAGCAGCCAGGCGAGGATTTACAATGAGCAGTTCTTC. It yields the protein CASSQARIYNEQFF.